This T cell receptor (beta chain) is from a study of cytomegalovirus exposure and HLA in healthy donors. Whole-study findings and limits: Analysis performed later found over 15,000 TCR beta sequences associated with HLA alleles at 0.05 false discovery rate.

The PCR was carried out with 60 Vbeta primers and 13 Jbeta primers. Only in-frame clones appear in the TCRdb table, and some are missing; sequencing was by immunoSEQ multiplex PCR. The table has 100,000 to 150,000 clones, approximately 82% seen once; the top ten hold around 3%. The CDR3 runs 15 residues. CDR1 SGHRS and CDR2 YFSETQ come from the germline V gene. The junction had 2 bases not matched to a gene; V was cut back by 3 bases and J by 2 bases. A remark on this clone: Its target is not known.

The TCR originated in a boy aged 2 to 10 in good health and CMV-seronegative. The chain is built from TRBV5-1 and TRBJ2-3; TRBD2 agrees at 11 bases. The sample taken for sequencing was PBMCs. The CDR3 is CASSSGLADTDTQYF. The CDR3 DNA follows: TGCGCCAGCAGCTCGGGACTAGCGGACACAGATACGCAGTATTTT.